This record concerns one TCR beta chain sequence. The record originates from a study of blood T cell repertoires in COVID-19. For the study at large: Material from acute and convalescent COVID-19 was sourced from the United States, Italy and Spain. Sources were T cells, B-cell-depleted T cells, or PBMCs; the material itself was cDNA or gDNA.

Original analysis: Reference gene primer amplification gave nucleated cell count estimates. Profiling relied on immunoSEQ multiplex PCR, and the TCRdb table lists in-frame clones only, not all of them. Clonal size and the V and J genes are those of that table, whereas D and trimming came from the DNA. The profile shows about 300,000 clones, roughly 90% of them singletons. Trimming took 3 bases from V and 0 from J, leaving 6 bases between them. CDR1 is SGHNT and CDR2 is YYREEE in the germline V gene (reference sequence). This CDR3 has 13 amino acids. The chain uses TRBV5-4 and TRBJ2-5, with D unclear. The sequence came from a man aged 18 to 30 who had recovered from COVID-19. Sequences were obtained from peripheral blood. The CDR3 sequence is CASSSDYQETQYF. CDR3 nucleotide sequence: TGTGCCAGCAGCTCCGACTACCAAGAGACCCAGTACTTC. The entire variable domain, with the rest obtained from reference TRBV5-4 and TRBJ2-5, is as follows: ETGVTQSPTHLIKTRGQQVTLRCSSQSGHNTVSWYQQALGQGPQFIFQYYREEENGRGNFPPRFSGLQFPNYSSELNVNALELDDSALYLCASSSDYQETQYFGPGTRLLVL.